These T cell receptor beta chains were read from a single sample in a study of blood T cell repertoires in COVID-19. Using immunoSEQ multiplex PCR, the repertoire was profiled, and TCRdb retains in-frame clones only, with some absent. This repertoire shows roughly 180,000 clones, roughly 81% found once; its top ten account for 9.5% to 11%. Specimen: peripheral blood. The receptors stem from a middle-aged woman with COVID-19, enrolled during active disease. Each CDR3 is given with its conserved first and last residue. A D gene is named only where the DNA matches it firmly. The listing skips clone size in some rows; elsewhere it reads once, few, many or a size class.

D gene,V gene,clone size,J gene,CDR3 DNA,CDR3 protein
-,TRBV5-4,-,TRBJ1-4,TGTGCCAGCAGCCGTACGGCCGCAACTAATAAAAAACTGTTTTTT,CASSRTAATNKKLFF
TRBD1,TRBV30,few,TRBJ1-5,TGTGCCTGGAGGGGACAGGGACAAAGCAATCAGCCCCAGCATTTT,CAWRGQGQSNQPQHF
-,TRBV11-2,-,TRBJ2-1,TGTGCCAGCAGCTTTAGAGGCAATGAGCAGTTCTTC,CASSFRGNEQFF
-,TRBV9,once,TRBJ2-5,TGTGCCAGCAGCGTAGAAGGGAGGACGGAGACCCAGTACTTC,CASSVEGRTETQYF
-,TRBV28,-,TRBJ2-5,TGTGCCAGCAGAGGGGCAGGGCCCGAGACCCAGTACTTC,CASRGAGPETQYF
TRBD2,TRBV4-2,-,TRBJ2-2,TGTGCCAGCAGCCAAGATGTTCTAGCGGGGGGCCGTGGGGAGCTGTTTTTT,CASSQDVLAGGRGELFF
-,TRBV30,-,TRBJ1-1,TGTGCCTGGATCAGGGGCAATGATGAAGCTTTCTTT,CAWIRGNDEAFF
-,TRBV12-3/TRBV12-4,once,TRBJ1-6,TGTGCCAGCAGTTTGGAGGGAGATTCACCCCTCCACTTT,CASSLEGDSPLHF
TRBD1,TRBV7-9,-,TRBJ1-6,TGTGCCAGCAGCTGGACAGGGAATTCACCCCTCCACTTT,CASSWTGNSPLHF
TRBD2,TRBV5-8,many,TRBJ2-2,TGTGCCAGCAGCTGGGGAGGGACCGGGGAGCTGTTTTTT,CASSWGGTGELFF
TRBD1,TRBV27,-,TRBJ1-2,TGTGCCAGCAGTCAGGGGGAGGCATATGGCTACACCTTC,CASSQGEAYGYTF
TRBD1,TRBV28,-,TRBJ2-1,TGTGCCAGCACCAAACCCGGGACAGCGTTTTACAATGAGCAGTTCTTC,CASTKPGTAFYNEQFF
-,TRBV2,-,TRBJ1-2,TGTGCCAGCAGTGAAGTCGGTAACTATGGCTACACCTTC,CASSEVGNYGYTF
-,TRBV5-1,once,TRBJ1-1,TGCGCCAGCAGCTTGCCCGGGAGGACTGAAGCTTTCTTT,CASSLPGRTEAFF
-,TRBV4-2,-,TRBJ2-1,TGTGCCAGCAGCTCAGGGGTTGCCTACAATGAGCAGTTCTTC,CASSSGVAYNEQFF
-,TRBV2,-,TRBJ2-3,TGTGCCAGCAGGGAGGACTGGGCAGATACGCAGTATTTT,CASREDWADTQYF
-,TRBV6-1,-,TRBJ2-2,TGTGCCAGCAGTGAACAGGCCGGAGGATACACCGGGGAGCTGTTTTTT,CASSEQAGGYTGELFF
TRBD1,TRBV4-2,few,TRBJ2-1,TGTGCCAGCAGCCAAGTTTCGACAGGGGTGGATGAGCAGTTCTTC,CASSQVSTGVDEQFF
-,TRBV7-6,-,TRBJ2-3,TGTGCCAGCAGCTTAGCGGGGGGACGCACAAATACGCAGTATTTT,CASSLAGGRTNTQYF
-,TRBV4-1,-,TRBJ2-2,TGCGCCAGCAGCCAAGTTGTCAGTTCGAACACCGGGGAGCTGTTTTTT,CASSQVVSSNTGELFF
-,TRBV19,-,TRBJ2-1,TGTGCCAGTAGTATAGACCAGAACAATGAGCAGTTCTTC,CASSIDQNNEQFF
TRBD1,TRBV3-1/TRBV3-2,-,TRBJ1-2,TGTGCCAGCAGACCTACCGCAGGGGGCGACTATGGCTACACCTTC,CASRPTAGGDYGYTF
TRBD2,TRBV6-5,-,TRBJ2-7,TGTGCCAGCAGTTGGGACGGGAGGGCCCACTACGAGCAGTACTTC,CASSWDGRAHYEQYF
TRBD2,TRBV19,-,TRBJ2-3,TGTGCCAGTAGTATAGGACTAGCTGGGGCAGATACGCAGTATTTT,CASSIGLAGADTQYF
-,TRBV28,-,TRBJ2-7,TGTGCCAGCAGTTTGGGCAGGGTCTACGAGCAGTACTTC,CASSLGRVYEQYF
-,TRBV28,-,TRBJ1-2,TGTGCCAGCAGCAAACAAAGCTGGGGCGGCTACACCTTC,CASSKQSWGGYTF
-,TRBV6-6,-,TRBJ2-2,TGTGCCAGCAGTCATAGCGGTTCGAACACCGGGGAGCTGTTTTTT,CASSHSGSNTGELFF
-,TRBV5-4,-,TRBJ1-1,TGTGCCAGCAGCGGAAACAGGGTTCGGAGCACTGAAGCTTTCTTT,CASSGNRVRSTEAFF
TRBD1,TRBV10-1,-,TRBJ1-4,TGCGCCAGCAGTGAAACAACAGGGGTCCCGAATGAAAAACTGTTTTTT,CASSETTGVPNEKLFF
TRBD1,TRBV6-2/TRBV6-3,-,TRBJ1-5,TGTGCCAGCAGCCCAAACGACAGGGTAGACCAGCCCCAGCATTTT,CASSPNDRVDQPQHF
-,TRBV14,-,TRBJ2-3,TGTGCCAGCAGCCAAAGGAGGGGAACGCAGTATTTT,CASSQRRGTQYF
TRBD1,TRBV5-1,-,TRBJ2-5,TGCGCCAGCAGCACTCCTAGACAGGGAGAGACCCAGTACTTC,CASSTPRQGETQYF
TRBD1,TRBV4-1,few,TRBJ2-6,TGCGCCAGCAGCCAAGGACAGGGAAACTCTGGGGCCAACGTCCTGACTTTC,CASSQGQGNSGANVLTF
TRBD2,TRBV3-1/TRBV3-2,once,TRBJ2-7,TGTGCCAGCAGCCAAGGGACTAGCGCCAACTACGAGCAGTACTTC,CASSQGTSANYEQYF
-,TRBV5-4,-,TRBJ1-6,TGTGCCAGCAGCCCCGCGGGGGGGTATAATTCACCCCTCCACTTT,CASSPAGGYNSPLHF
-,TRBV29-1,once,TRBJ1-1,TGCAGCGTTGTTACAGCCCGAAAATTTAACACTGAAGCTTTCTTT,CSVVTARKFNTEAFF
TRBD1,TRBV30,-,TRBJ1-2,TGTGCCAGAAACGACAGGGCCCATGGCTACACCTTC,CARNDRAHGYTF
TRBD1,TRBV27,-,TRBJ1-2,TGTGCCAGCAGTAATACAGGGGGCTATGGCTACACCTTC,CASSNTGGYGYTF
TRBD1,TRBV6-2/TRBV6-3,few,TRBJ1-2,TGTGCCAGCAGTCCCACGGGACAGCTCTATGGCTACACCTTC,CASSPTGQLYGYTF
-,TRBV19,-,TRBJ2-1,TGTGCCAGTAGTTTCCCCAGGGGAGGGAGAGATGAGCAGTTCTTC,CASSFPRGGRDEQFF
TRBD2,TRBV10-2,once,TRBJ2-7,TGCGCCACCGGGAGGCTAGCGGGAGGGCCGGGGTACGAGCAGTACTTC,CATGRLAGGPGYEQYF
-,TRBV15,-,TRBJ1-1,TGTGCCACCAGCCCAACGGGTCAGAACACTGAAGCTTTCTTT,CATSPTGQNTEAFF
-,TRBV12-3/TRBV12-4,-,TRBJ1-5,TGTGCCAGCAGCCGACAGGCGAATCAGCCCCAGCATTTT,CASSRQANQPQHF
TRBD2,TRBV5-4,-,TRBJ2-1,TGTGCCAGCAGCTTGCACGGGAGGACCGACAATGAGCAGTTCTTC,CASSLHGRTDNEQFF